This paragraph reports one T cell receptor (beta chain). Germline V CDR1 and CDR2: SEHNR, FQNEAQ (reference sequence). Trimming took off 1 base at V and 2 bases at J, with 11 bases between the two ends. This CDR3 contains 15 residues. The assay was immunoSEQ multiplex PCR, and TCRdb's table has in-frame clones only and misses some. The table shows around 60,000 clones, with around 88% occurring only once. This entry belongs to a study of blood T cell repertoires in COVID-19. Study-wide context: T cells, B-cell-depleted T cells, or PBMCs supplied cDNA or gDNA.

The sample was peripheral blood. The V and J genes are TRBV7-9 and TRBJ1-1; TRBD1 is a possible D gene (5 bases). The TCR sequence derives from a human donor in a cohort sampled during active COVID-19. The chain's CDR3 is CASSLGQGENTEAFF. CDR3 nucleotides: TGTGCCAGCAGCTTAGGCCAAGGGGAAAACACTGAAGCTTTCTTT.